One and the same sample provided the 24 T cell receptor beta chains below, sequenced in a study of Ad26.COV2.S vaccination and SARS-CoV-2 variants. Produced via immunoSEQ multiplex PCR; TCRdb's table is partial and in-frame only. The sample lists approximately 300,000 clones, roughly 86% seen once, with around 1.9% in the top ten. Treatment defined: 15 to 20 received Ad26.COV2.S at low or high dose, single or two shots; about 5 received placebo; per-sample allocation not given. Following the first vaccine or placebo injection, samples were taken on day 63. Specimen: peripheral blood, collected in a trial of Ad26.COV2.S vaccine versus placebo. The receptors derive from a person between 18 and 65 years old who received the Ad26.COV2.S COVID-19 vaccine or a placebo.

V usage is TRBV19 and J usage is TRBJ1-5; no reliable D call. The germline V and J ends were trimmed by 1 base and 4 bases, with 8 bases remaining between them. Germline CDR1 reads LNHDA; CDR2 reads SQIVND (reference sequence). The length of the CDR3 is 14 residues. The CDR3 is CASSIGSRNQPQHF. DNA for the CDR3: TGTGCCAGTAGTATAGGGAGTAGGAATCAGCCCCAGCATTTT.

The rearrangement uses TRBV4-1 and TRBJ2-1; TRBD2 matches at 7 bases. Germline CDR1 MGHRA, CDR2 YSYEKL. The junction had 14 bases not matched to a gene; V was cut back by 3 bases and J by 0 bases. The CDR3 loop spans 19 amino acids. CDR3 bases: TGCGCCAGCAGCCAGCCGCGGGGGTCTCTAATGTCCTCCTACAATGAGCAGTTCTTC. As protein: CASSQPRGSLMSSYNEQFF.

The table lists this clone with a count of one. The rearrangement links TRBV6-5 to TRBJ2-5; 7 bases fit TRBD1. V lost 4 bases, J lost 4 bases, and 6 bases stayed unmatched. This CDR3 is built from 14 residues. Per the germline V gene, CDR1 is MNHEY and CDR2 is SVGAGI. The CDR3 sequence is CASSSQGVRETQYF. The CDR3 DNA sequence: TGTGCCAGCAGTTCTCAGGGGGTTCGAGAGACCCAGTACTTC.

This rearrangement joins TRBV6-2 or TRBV6-3 to TRBJ1-2; D is unresolved. Trimming shortened V by 5 bases and J by 8 bases, and 12 bases separated the two germline ends. Germline-derived CDR1 and CDR2 are MNHEY and SVGEGT. This CDR3 is built from 12 residues. CDR3 sequence reads: CASSPHLYGYTF. In DNA, the CDR3 is TGTGCCAGCAGTCCCCACCTCTACGGCTACACCTTC.

The chain is built from TRBV29-1 and TRBJ1-2, with a possible D match to TRBD1 (6 bases). This CDR3 is built from 12 residues. Germline V gives CDR1 SQVTM, CDR2 ANQGSEA. V was clipped by 7 bases and J by 2 bases, with 11 bases between them. For the CDR3, the DNA is TGCAGCGGGTCCCAGGGGAACTATGGCTACACCTTC. This gives the protein CSGSQGNYGYTF.

The chain is built from TRBV7-6 and TRBJ2-2; D perhaps matches TRBD1 (6 bases). CDR1 and CDR2 from the germline V gene are SGHVS and FNYEAQ. The CDR3 is made up of 15 amino acids. V was shortened by 1 base and J by 5 bases, with 11 bases between the two germline ends. The CDR3 sequence is CASSLVAGVTGELFF. The CDR3 bases are TGTGCCAGCAGCTTAGTTGCAGGGGTGACCGGGGAGCTGTTTTTT.

The chain carries TRBV5-6 and TRBJ2-3, with unresolved D. Germline CDR1 is SGHDT and CDR2 is YYEEEE. CDR3 size: 13 residues. V was shortened by 0 bases and J by 1 base, with 3 bases between the two germline ends. CDR3 region: CASSLVGTDTQYF. The CDR3 nucleotides read TGTGCCAGCAGCTTGGTTGGCACAGATACGCAGTATTTT.

The chain links TRBV18 to TRBJ2-1; maybe TRBD2 (5 bases). Germline V gene sequence: CDR1 KGHSH, CDR2 LQKENI. There are 15 residues in the CDR3. V was cut by 3 bases and J by 5 bases, with 14 bases left in between. CDR3 sequence: CASSPGSLRNNEQFF. Written as DNA, the CDR3 is TGTGCCAGCTCACCGGGGAGCCTTAGGAACAATGAGCAGTTCTTC.

The J gene is TRBJ1-6, the V gene TRBV14; D remains ambiguous. CDR3 length: 18 residues. Trimming shortened V by 3 bases and J by 0 bases, and 15 bases separated the two germline ends. Germline CDR1 reads SGHDN; CDR2 reads FVKESK. The CDR3 sequence: CASSHGSVTFSYNSPLHF. CDR3 in DNA: TGTGCCAGCAGCCACGGCTCAGTTACCTTCTCCTATAATTCACCCCTCCACTTT.

V and J are TRBV7-2 and TRBJ2-7; a weak D match, TRBD2 (5 bases). The CDR3 runs to 13 residues. Germline CDR1 reads SGHTA; CDR2 reads FQGNSA. V was clipped by 5 bases and J by 2 bases, with 10 bases between them. The CDR3 loop is CASSRLGAYEQYF. CDR3 coding DNA: TGTGCCAGCAGCCGACTCGGGGCCTACGAGCAGTACTTC.

The chain uses TRBV3-1 (or the pseudogene TRBV3-2) and TRBJ2-1, with 8 bases aligning to TRBD2. The J segment lost 6 bases and the V segment lost 2 bases, leaving 3 bases of the junction unmatched. The CDR3 length is 14 residues. Germline V CDR1 and CDR2: LGHDT, YNNKEL (reference sequence). DNA of the CDR3: TGTGCCAGCAGCCAATTCGGGAGGGTCAATGAGCAGTTCTTC. Protein sequence: CASSQFGRVNEQFF.

The V call is TRBV16, the J call TRBJ2-1, with D possibly being TRBD2 (6 bases). The CDR3 is made up of 15 amino acids. From germline, CDR1 is KGHSY and CDR2 FQNENV. V shed 7 bases and J shed 9 bases, with 22 bases lying between them. The CDR3 coding sequence is TGTGCCAGCATCCCCGGAGGGAGCAGGGCGGGTGAGCAGTTCTTC. Translation gives CASIPGGSRAGEQFF. The complete variable domain, with remaining parts taken from reference TRBV16 and TRBJ2-1, reads GEEVAQTPKHLVRGEGQKAKLYCAPIKGHSYVFWYQQVLKNEFKFLISFQNENVFDETGMPKERFSAKCLPNSPCSLEIQATKLEDSAVYFCASIPGGSRAGEQFFGPGTRLTVL.

The chain recombines TRBV18 with TRBJ1-1, with TRBD1 as a possible D gene (5 bases). CDR3 length: 13 residues. Germline V gene lookup returns CDR1 KGHSH and CDR2 LQKENI. The V gene lost 5 bases and the J gene lost 0 bases, with 7 bases spanning the gap. The CDR3 is CASSTQVNTEAFF. DNA for the CDR3: TGTGCCAGCTCAACACAGGTGAACACTGAAGCTTTCTTT.

The chain carries TRBV18 and TRBJ2-3; D possibly corresponds to TRBD2 (6 bases). The CDR3 covers 16 residues. Trimming took off 6 bases at V and 8 bases at J, with 24 bases between the two ends. Germline assignment: CDR1 KGHSH and CDR2 LQKENI. The CDR3 is CASSPTGPGEGGTQYF. CDR3 nucleotide sequence: TGTGCCAGCTCCCCGACGGGGCCGGGGGAAGGAGGTACGCAGTATTTT.

V and J are TRBV5-6 and TRBJ1-4; D is ambiguous. Germline V gives CDR1 SGHDT, CDR2 YYEEEE. V was pared by 1 base and J by 6 bases, with 13 bases between. This CDR3 region has 15 residues. The CDR3 protein is CASSLRPAGYEKLFF. In DNA form, the CDR3 reads TGTGCCAGCAGCTTGAGACCGGCCGGGTATGAAAAACTGTTTTTT. Full variable domain (outside the CDR3, taken from reference TRBV5-6 and TRBJ1-4): DAGVTQSPTHLIKTRGQQVTLRCSPKSGHDTVSWYQQALGQGPQFIFQYYEEEERQRGNFPDRFSGHQFPNYSSELNVNALLLGDSALYLCASSLRPAGYEKLFFGSGTQLSVL.

V usage is TRBV20-1 and J usage is TRBJ2-5; D possibly corresponds to TRBD1 (5 bases). CDR1 and CDR2 from the germline V gene are DFQATT and SNEGSKA (reference sequence). This CDR3 is 11 amino acids long. Trimming shortened V by 7 bases and J by 0 bases, and 6 bases separated the two germline ends. CDR3 nucleotides: TGCAGTGGACAGCACCAAGAGACCCAGTACTTC. Its translation: CSGQHQETQYF.

For this clone: In the same sample, other DNA sequences code for this CDR3. The rearrangement joins TRBV18 to TRBJ1-1; D ambiguous. The CDR3 runs to 13 residues. Germline CDR1 KGHSH, CDR2 LQKENI. The germline V and J ends were trimmed by 2 bases and 0 bases, with 4 bases remaining between them. The DNA of the CDR3 is TGTGCCAGCTCACCAAGGGTGAACACTGAAGCTTTCTTT. This codes for CASSPRVNTEAFF.

The V gene is TRBV5-1, the J gene TRBJ2-7; TRBD2 matches at 15 bases. Trimming removed 4 bases from V and 3 bases from J; junction bases left unmatched: 8. CDR3 length: 17 residues. Germline CDR1 is SGHRS and CDR2 is YFSETQ. DNA of the CDR3: TGCGCCAGCAGCCCCCGCGGGACTAGCGGGGGGAACTACGAGCAGTACTTC. Its translation: CASSPRGTSGGNYEQYF.

Turning to this clone: A junction end diverges from the germline sequence, so it may reflect a read error. Here the CDR3 DNA reads TGTGCTAGCAGCCCCGAGGGACAGGGGCCTCGCGACCGATTAGCCAAAAACATTCAGTACTTC. This gives the protein CASSPEGQGPRDRLAKNIQYF. The V and J genes are TRBV7-7 and TRBJ2-4; 10 positions agree with TRBD1. Germline V gene lookup returns CDR1 SSHAT and CDR2 FNYEAQ (reference sequence). The CDR3 length is 21 residues.

The V call is TRBV10-3, the J call TRBJ1-2; TRBD1 is a possible D gene (5 bases). Deletions cut 2 bases from V and 2 bases from J, with 12 bases between. The CDR3 contains 15 residues. The germline V gene encodes CDR1 ENHRY and CDR2 SYGVKD. The CDR3 reads CAISERGIENYGYTF. The CDR3 coding sequence is TGTGCCATCAGTGAGCGGGGCATCGAGAACTATGGCTACACCTTC.

V and J are TRBV6-4 and TRBJ1-1; possibly TRBD1 for D (6 bases). The germline gives CDR1 MRHNA, CDR2 SNTAGT. Deletions cut 6 bases from V and 7 bases from J, with 15 bases between. This CDR3 contains 13 residues. The CDR3 coding sequence is TGTGCCAGCAGCACCGAGGGGGGCGGTGAAGCTTTCTTT. Amino acid sequence: CASSTEGGGEAFF.

The chain employs TRBV7-2 and TRBJ1-2; tentative D call: TRBD1 (6 bases). The CDR3 has 14 amino acids. Germline V gives CDR1 SGHTA, CDR2 FQGNSA. The ends were cut back, 5 bases at V and 5 bases at J, with 15 bases in the middle. The DNA of the CDR3 is TGTGCCAGCAGCCGGCGGACAGACCCTTATGGCTACACCTTC. Its protein is CASSRRTDPYGYTF.

This clone was seen just once. The rearrangement uses TRBV5-1 and TRBJ2-2; D possibly uses TRBD1 or TRBD2 (5 bases each). CDR3 length: 16 residues. Trimming cost V 0 bases and J 2 bases, with 11 bases left between them. The germline V gene has CDR1 SGHRS and CDR2 YFSETQ. CDR3 loop: CASSLAGTSNTGELFF. CDR3 DNA: TGCGCCAGCAGCTTGGCCGGGACCAGTAACACCGGGGAGCTGTTTTTT.

V is TRBV19 and J is TRBJ2-3; D might be TRBD2 (5 bases). With 5 bases removed from V and 4 bases from J, the gap between germline ends came to 19 bases. Germline-derived CDR1 and CDR2 are LNHDA and SQIVND (reference sequence). There are 16 residues in the CDR3. CDR3 sequence reads: CASSEFGGARADTQYF. The CDR3 bases are TGTGCCAGTAGTGAATTTGGAGGCGCGAGGGCAGATACGCAGTATTTT. The whole variable domain, remainder taken from reference TRBV19 and TRBJ2-3, is DGGITQSPKYLFRKEGQNVTLSCEQNLNHDAMYWYRQDPGQGLRLIYYSQIVNDFQKGDIAEGYSVSREKKESFPLTVTSAQKNPTAFYLCASSEFGGARADTQYFGPGTRLTVL.